Below, one T cell receptor beta chain is given with its context. Antigen unknown. This sample was included in a study of OX40 agonist ivuxolimab in advanced cancers. Overall study: Cohort: roughly 79% men, mean age approximately 60, aged roughly 23 to 79.

The study, taken as a whole, reports: On average, a greater number of expanded clones characterised CD8+ T cells relative to CD4+.

Measured with immunoSEQ multiplex PCR; TCRdb has only the in-frame clones, and not every one. The table records 95,000 to 120,000 clones, roughly 90% of them present only once. This clonotype was obtained from an adult with an advanced solid tumor such as melanoma, head and neck, liver or kidney cancer. Sequencing used CD4+ or CD8+ T cells sorted from blood, obtained in a trial of the OX40 agonist ivuxolimab.

In nucleotides, the CDR3 is TGTGCCATCACGAATCAGGAGTACTCCTACGAGCAGTACTTC. Protein: CAITNQEYSYEQYF. The gene calls are TRBV2 and TRBJ2-7; no definite D call. Germline CDR1 reads SNHLY; CDR2 reads FYNNEI. Between the trimmed V and J ends, which lost 10 bases and 0 bases, there was a span of 16 bases. The CDR3 is 14 residues long.